The 28 T cell receptor beta chains in this list originate from one sample, sequenced in a study of regulatory and conventional T cells in RAG deficiency. Assay used: immunoSEQ multiplex PCR; TCRdb lists only in-frame clones, some missing. The data contain 45,000 to 50,000 clones, around 90% of them singletons. Conventional CD4+ T cells were sorted from blood as CD25-low CD127-high cells. This same sample was also taken into another study, of regulatory T cells. Per that study: The primer mix had 52 TRBV and 13 TRBJ primers.

Input material: CD4+ effector T cells sorted from blood. The origin of the receptors is a human donor in good health.

This clone has just one count. The chain carries TRBV5-8 and TRBJ1-6; 7 nucleotides align to TRBD1. The CDR3 covers 15 residues. CDR1 SGHTS and CDR2 YDEGEE come from the germline V gene. The ends lost 5 bases at V and 6 bases at J; junction bases unmatched: 8. The CDR3: CASRIRQGPNSPLHF. In DNA form, the CDR3 reads TGTGCCAGCAGAATACGACAGGGCCCTAATTCACCCCTCCACTTT.

The genes are TRBV27 and TRBJ2-3; tentative D call: TRBD1 (5 bases). V lost 5 bases and J 2 bases, leaving 17 bases between the germline ends. The CDR3 has 16 residues. Per germline, CDR1 MNHEY and CDR2 SMNVEV (reference sequence). The CDR3 DNA reads as TGTGCCAGCAGTCCGGACCAAGGGGTACACACAGATACGCAGTATTTT. Its protein product is CASSPDQGVHTDTQYF.

The CDR3 DNA sequence: TGTGCCAGCTCACCAGGGACAGGGGGTTCTTACGAGCAGTACTTC. Protein sequence: CASSPGTGGSYEQYF. J is TRBJ2-7 and V is TRBV18, with 11 bases that match TRBD1. The ends lost 2 bases at V and 4 bases at J; junction bases unmatched: 4. Germline CDR1 KGHSH, CDR2 LQKENI. This CDR3 contains 15 residues.

This chain uses TRBV5-6 with TRBJ2-7; D not resolved. The CDR3 has 12 residues. CDR1 is SGHDT and CDR2 is YYEEEE in the germline V gene. Trimming pared 0 bases from V and 0 bases from J, leaving 1 base between. For the CDR3, the DNA is TGTGCCAGCAGCTTGGCCTCCTACGAGCAGTACTTC. Protein sequence: CASSLASYEQYF.

The CDR3 loop reads CASSLAELPGELFF. DNA for the CDR3: TGCGCCAGCAGCTTAGCCGAATTGCCCGGGGAGCTGTTTTTT. The chain employs TRBV5-1 and TRBJ2-2, with D unclear. Germline loops: CDR1 SGHRS, CDR2 YFSETQ. The CDR3 runs 14 residues. V was pared by 2 bases and J by 6 bases, with 11 bases between.

The V call is TRBV29-1, the J call TRBJ2-5; 9 nucleotides align to TRBD1. The germline CDR1 and CDR2 sequences are SQVTM and ANQGSEA. The J segment lost 1 base and the V segment lost 5 bases, leaving 5 bases of the junction unmatched. The CDR3 consists of 14 residues. CDR3 sequence: CSVFSTGGQETQYF. CDR3 sequence (DNA): TGCAGCGTTTTCTCGACAGGGGGCCAAGAGACCCAGTACTTC.

The chain couples TRBV2 to TRBJ2-1, with 9 bases identical to TRBD2. Germline-derived CDR1 and CDR2 are SNHLY and FYNNEI. This CDR3 is 13 amino acids long. Trimming at V came to 8 bases and at J to 5 bases, leaving 4 bases not matched to a gene. The DNA for the CDR3 is TGTGCCAGCCGGGGCGGGGGGGACAATGAGCAGTTCTTC. As protein: CASRGGGDNEQFF.

CDR3 amino acids: CASRWGEQYF. As DNA, the CDR3 is TGCGCCAGCAGGTGGGGCGAGCAGTACTTC. This chain joins TRBV10-2 and TRBJ2-7, with no clear D. V lost 6 bases and J 6 bases, leaving 6 bases between the germline ends. There are 10 residues in the CDR3. Germline V gives CDR1 WSHSY, CDR2 SAAADI.

The table lists this clone with a count of one. This chain joins TRBV6-5 and TRBJ2-7, with D perhaps TRBD1 or TRBD2 (6 bases each). CDR1 is MNHEY, CDR2 SVGAGI, per germline. The V gene lost 4 bases and the J gene lost 0 bases, with 16 bases spanning the gap. The CDR3 contains 16 residues. CDR3 nucleotides: TGTGCCAGCAGTTTCGAGACAGGAGGGAGCTCCTACGAGCAGTACTTC. Its protein product is CASSFETGGSSYEQYF.

The rearrangement links TRBV6-1 to TRBJ2-1; D is unresolved. V was pared by 1 base and J by 7 bases, with 2 bases between. This CDR3 has 11 amino acids. Germline CDR1 is MNHNS and CDR2 is SASEGT. The CDR3 DNA follows: TGTGCCAGCAGTGAAGTGAATGAGCAGTTCTTC. Translation gives CASSEVNEQFF.

The CDR3 protein is CASRDMSYEQYF. The CDR3 DNA sequence: TGTGCCAGTAGGGACATGAGCTACGAGCAGTACTTC. The V gene is TRBV2, the J gene TRBJ2-7, with D possibly being TRBD1 (6 bases). This CDR3 has 12 amino acids. Germline-derived CDR1 and CDR2 are SNHLY and FYNNEI. V lost 9 bases and J lost 3, with 12 bases in between. The variable domain in full, completed from reference TRBV2 and TRBJ2-7, reads EPEVTQTPSHQVTQMGQEVILRCVPISNHLYFYWYRQILGQKVEFLVSFYNNEISEKSEIFDDQFSVERPDGSNFTLKIRSTKLEDSAMYFCASRDMSYEQYFGPGTRLTVT.

This chain links TRBV2 with TRBJ1-6; a possible D gene is TRBD1 (5 bases). Germline V gene lookup returns CDR1 SNHLY and CDR2 FYNNEI. The CDR3 sequence is 12 residues long. V lost 10 bases, J lost 5 bases, and 9 bases lay in between. CDR3 sequence reads: CATQGNNSPLHF. In DNA, the CDR3 is TGTGCCACCCAGGGAAATAATTCACCCCTCCACTTT.

The chain uses TRBV28 and TRBJ1-3; TRBD1 matches at 8 bases. J gave up 4 bases and V 8 bases, and 1 base lay outside the gene matches. Germline V CDR1 and CDR2: MDHEN, SYDVKM. This CDR3 spans 12 amino acids. The chain's CDR3 is CASWDRGNTIYF. In DNA, the CDR3 is TGTGCCAGCTGGGACAGGGGAAACACCATATATTTT.

The rearrangement joins TRBV28 to TRBJ2-3, with 11 bases that match TRBD2. The CDR3 loop spans 18 amino acids. The germline V gene has CDR1 MDHEN and CDR2 SYDVKM. V trimming: 6 bases; J trimming: 5 bases; junction bases outside the gene matches: 16. The CDR3 loop reads CASSRNYGGSGRGDTQYF. The CDR3 coding sequence is TGTGCCAGCAGCCGTAATTATGGCGGTAGCGGGAGGGGAGATACGCAGTATTTT. The full variable domain, in which reference TRBV28 and TRBJ2-3 provide the parts outside the CDR3, is DVKVTQSSRYLVKRTGEKVFLECVQDMDHENMFWYRQDPGLGLRLIYFSYDVKMKEKGDIPEGYSVSREKKERFSLILESASTNQTSMYLCASSRNYGGSGRGDTQYFGPGTRLTVL.

This chain joins TRBV5-1 and TRBJ2-2; D is undetermined. The V gene's germline CDR1 is SGHRS and CDR2 YFSETQ. Trimming removed 2 bases at V and 4 bases at J, with 15 bases between. The CDR3 covers 16 residues. As DNA, the CDR3 is TGCGCCAGCAGCTTTTTTTCCTACAGTCTCACCGGGGAGCTGTTTTTT. It encodes CASSFFSYSLTGELFF.

The chain recombines TRBV5-1 with TRBJ2-1, with 16 nucleotides matching TRBD2. Germline V gene data show CDR1 as SGHRS and CDR2 as YFSETQ. Germline trimming cut 6 bases from V and 4 bases from J; bases unmatched to any gene: 10. The CDR3 has 18 residues. DNA of the CDR3: TGCGCCAGCAACCTCGGGACTAGCGGGAGGGCACTTTACAATGAGCAGTTCTTC. Encoded protein: CASNLGTSGRALYNEQFF.

This chain joins TRBV19 and TRBJ1-2; 9 positions agree with TRBD1. Germline V gene lookup returns CDR1 LNHDA and CDR2 SQIVND (reference sequence). The CDR3 covers 15 residues. After removal of 6 bases from V and 7 bases from J, the junction contained 12 bases not matched to a gene. CDR3 DNA sequence: TGTGCCAGTAGGGCCCTAACAGGGGGCTACGGTGGCTACACCTTC. It specifies CASRALTGGYGGYTF.

The gene calls are TRBV29-1 and TRBJ1-4, with a tentative D call TRBD1 (5 bases). The CDR3 contains 11 residues. In germline, CDR1 is SQVTM, CDR2 ANQGSEA. The CDR3 DNA reads TGCCTGGGGGTTAGCGGTGAAAAACTGTTTTTT. Translation: CLGVSGEKLFF.

V gene TRBV9 combines with J gene TRBJ2-3, with 11 bases aligning to TRBD2. Germline lookup yields CDR1 SGDLS and CDR2 YYNGEE. The CDR3 consists of 18 residues. J gave up 2 bases and V 4 bases, and 12 bases lay outside the gene matches. The CDR3 is CASSLSTGTSGFTDTQYF. In nucleotides, the CDR3 is TGTGCCAGCAGCTTATCAACCGGGACTAGCGGTTTCACAGATACGCAGTATTTT.

V and J are TRBV28 and TRBJ1-1; D not certain. The V end was cut by 4 bases, the J end by 11 bases, with 11 bases between. Germline V gene lookup returns CDR1 MDHEN and CDR2 SYDVKM. The CDR3 runs 11 residues. The CDR3 reads CASSSDSTAFF. The CDR3 nucleotides are TGTGCCAGCAGTTCGGACTCAACGGCTTTCTTT.

The chain recombines TRBV18 with TRBJ1-6; 11 nucleotides line up with TRBD1. Trimming cost V 2 bases and J 9 bases; bases outside gene matches: 15. Germline CDR1 KGHSH, CDR2 LQKENI. The CDR3 loop spans 19 amino acids. CDR3 residues: CASSPRGSTGDRGTSPLHF. In DNA form, the CDR3 reads TGTGCCAGCTCACCAAGAGGATCGACGGGGGACAGGGGGACTTCACCCCTCCACTTT.

Only one count was recorded for this clone. The genes are TRBV2 and TRBJ1-4; 7 bases fit TRBD1. CDR1 is SNHLY, CDR2 FYNNEI, per germline. The CDR3 extends over 14 amino acids. The trim removed 7 bases at V and 3 bases at J, leaving 5 bases unmatched. The CDR3 sequence is CASILTGSNEKLFF. The CDR3 nucleotides are TGTGCCAGCATCTTGACAGGGTCTAATGAAAAACTGTTTTTT.

The CDR3 loop reads CASCRVENTEAFF. The CDR3 DNA is TGTGCCAGCTGTAGAGTAGAGAACACTGAAGCTTTCTTT. The chain carries TRBV6-1 and TRBJ1-1; D gene unclear. V was clipped by 8 bases and J by 1 base, with 11 bases between them. Germline CDR1 reads MNHNS; CDR2 reads SASEGT. The CDR3 spans 13 residues.

The rearrangement joins TRBV5-1 to TRBJ2-3; D is possibly TRBD2 (6 bases). CDR1 and CDR2 from the germline V gene are SGHRS and YFSETQ. Trimming removed 3 bases from V and 6 bases from J, with 11 bases in between. CDR3 length: 13 residues. This CDR3 reads CASSSGLSDTQYF. CDR3 nucleotide sequence: TGCGCCAGCAGCTCGGGACTTTCTGATACGCAGTATTTT. The full variable domain, rest sourced from reference TRBV5-1 and TRBJ2-3, is KAGVTQTPRYLIKTRGQQVTLSCSPISGHRSVSWYQQTPGQGLQFLFEYFSETQRNKGNFPGRFSGRQFSNSRSEMNVSTLELGDSALYLCASSSGLSDTQYFGPGTRLTVL.

In this sample, this clone turned up once. This chain's CDR3 is CASSPLSGTSYNEQFF. CDR3 DNA: TGTGCCAGCAGCCCCCTGAGCGGGACTTCCTACAATGAGCAGTTCTTC. V is TRBV9 and J is TRBJ2-1, with 7 positions matching TRBD2. With 4 bases clipped from V and 1 base from J, the junction kept 8 bases outside the gene matches. Germline CDR1 SGDLS, CDR2 YYNGEE. The CDR3 totals 16 residues. Combining the CDR3 with reference TRBV9 and TRBJ2-1 gives the whole variable domain DSGVTQTPKHLITATGQRVTLRCSPRSGDLSVYWYQQSLDQGLQFLIQYYNGEERAKGNILERFSAQQFPDLHSELNLSSLELGDSALYFCASSPLSGTSYNEQFFGPGTRLTVL.

The genes are TRBV5-5 and TRBJ2-7, with 7 bases aligning to TRBD2. The J segment lost 2 bases and the V segment lost 4 bases, leaving 6 bases of the junction unmatched. Germline CDR1 reads SGHKS; CDR2 reads YYEKEE (reference sequence). This CDR3 contains 14 residues. CDR3 sequence: CASSLLGGAYEQYF. DNA of the CDR3: TGTGCCAGCAGCCTACTGGGGGGGGCCTACGAGCAGTACTTC.

The chain joins TRBV2 to TRBJ2-3; tentatively, D is TRBD1 or TRBD2 (6 bases each). The CDR3 is made up of 13 amino acids. CDR1 and CDR2 from the germline V gene are SNHLY and FYNNEI. The ends were cut back, 7 bases at V and 6 bases at J, with 14 bases in the middle. The CDR3 DNA is TGTGCCAGCATGAACGGGGGCGCGGATACGCAGTATTTT. Encoded protein: CASMNGGADTQYF.

The V and J genes are TRBV6-6 and TRBJ1-1; TRBD1 agrees at 8 bases. CDR3 size: 15 residues. Germline CDR1 MNHNY, CDR2 SVGAGI (reference sequence). The V and J ends lost 2 bases and 3 bases, in that order; junction bases with no gene match: 5. CDR3 in DNA: TGTGCCAGCAGTTACCCCAGACAGGGGCACACTGAAGCTTTCTTT. It encodes CASSYPRQGHTEAFF.